What follows are 13 T cell receptor beta chains derived from one specimen sequenced in a study of regulatory T cells in long-lasting Graves disease (dated by TCRdb to about 2021). The time point label, as the study defines it: newly diagnosed GD, antithyroid drugs for less than 3 months. RNA was extracted from PBMCs in TRIzol for both TCR sequencing and RNA sequencing. Library method: multiplex PCR. The listed sequencing device is Illumina HiSeq 4000. TCR beta libraries were built with iRepertoire HTBI primers and Arm-PCR amplification of CDR3 regions. TCRdb trimmed the raw reads at Q25, called clones with MiXCR and kept productive beta chains. Identical CDR3 proteins give one entry, which carries the most common genes and DNA. This sample comprises around 400,000 distinct CDR3 sequences, around 16% of them detected only once. Approximately 7.6% of the sample is in the top ten clones. These data were also filed under a second study, of T cells in Graves' hyperthyroidism and ophthalmopathy.

The sequencing used peripheral blood mononuclear cells (PBMCs), collected at new diagnosis, from a patient treated with antithyroid drugs. The origin of the receptors is a woman between 40 and 50 years old with Graves disease. Donor details come from another sample of the same person, matched by shared clones.

Worth noting for this clonotype: A read error may be the cause here, since a much bigger clone is one base away. J is TRBJ2-3 and V is TRBV27; 8 bases agree with TRBD2. The germline V gene has CDR1 MNHEY and CDR2 SMNVEV (reference sequence). V gave up 5 bases and J gave up 0 bases; unmatched junction bases: 13. CDR3 length equals 18 residues. The CDR3 DNA reads TGTGCCAGCAGTCCGGGAGGGCTAGCGGGTGCTAGCACAGATACGCAGTATTTT. It encodes CASSPGGLAGASTDTQYF.

The V call is TRBV20-1, the J call TRBJ2-3; possible D gene TRBD2, 6 bases. The germline V gene has CDR1 DFQATT and CDR2 SNEGSKA (reference sequence). There are 14 residues in the CDR3. Trimming pared 3 bases from V and 6 bases from J, leaving 16 bases between. CDR3: CSARGLGTHDTQYF. The CDR3 coding sequence is TGCAGTGCTAGGGGACTGGGGACCCACGATACGCAGTATTTT.

This clonotype was counted between two and nine times. The rearrangement uses TRBV5-4 and TRBJ2-2, with a tentative D call TRBD1 (5 bases). The V end was cut by 0 bases, the J end by 7 bases, with 10 bases between. The CDR3 runs to 14 residues. Germline CDR1 is SGHNT and CDR2 is YYREEE (reference sequence). This CDR3 is CASSLEDTVGELFF. The DNA of the CDR3 is TGTGCCAGCAGCTTGGAGGACACGGTCGGGGAGCTGTTTTTT.

This clonotype appeared many times. This chain connects TRBV10-3 to TRBJ2-1; 8 positions match TRBD2. The CDR3 is 14 residues long. The germline V gene has CDR1 ENHRY and CDR2 SYGVKD. V lost 4 bases to trimming and J lost 8 bases; unmatched junction nucleotides: 7. The CDR3 loop is CAISGAGEVDEQFF. The DNA of the CDR3 is TGTGCCATCAGTGGAGCGGGAGAGGTGGATGAGCAGTTCTTC.

This clonotype showed up many times. The J gene is TRBJ2-5, the V gene TRBV9; a possible D gene is TRBD2 (6 bases). CDR1 and CDR2 (germline): SGDLS, YYNGEE. This CDR3 spans 14 amino acids. V dropped 3 bases and J dropped 5 bases, with 14 bases sitting between them. Here the CDR3 DNA reads TGTGCCAGCAGCGCGGGACTCACTCCGGAGACCCAGTACTTC. It yields the protein CASSAGLTPETQYF.

Ten or more counts support this clonotype. Here the CDR3 reads CASSFALPDRPLAKNIQYF. In nucleotides, the CDR3 is TGTGCCAGCAGTTTTGCGCTTCCGGACAGGCCACTAGCCAAAAACATTCAGTACTTC. The chain couples TRBV12-3 or TRBV12-4 to TRBJ2-4, with TRBD1 matching 7 bases. The CDR3 spans 19 residues. V lost 3 bases and J lost 0; bases outside the gene matches: 14.

This chain uses TRBV20-1 with TRBJ2-1; no reliable D call. With 0 bases removed from V and 0 bases from J, the gap between germline ends came to 12 bases. There are 16 residues in the CDR3. Germline V gene sequence: CDR1 DFQATT, CDR2 SNEGSKA (reference sequence). CDR3 amino acids: CSAREDGWSSYNEQFF. The CDR3 DNA reads TGCAGTGCTAGAGAGGACGGTTGGAGCTCCTACAATGAGCAGTTCTTC.

This clonotype was observed a handful of times. At one end the junction does not follow the germline gene, possibly because of a read error. J is TRBJ1-5 and V is TRBV12-3 or TRBV12-4; 10 nucleotides line up with TRBD1. The CDR3 runs 15 residues. CDR3 sequence (DNA): TGTGCCAGCAGTTTGGGGACAGGGGATGGTCAGCCCCGGCATTTT. Its protein product is CASSLGTGDGQPRHF.

In its sample, this clonotype was seen many times. The chain joins TRBV11-3 to TRBJ1-1; D uncertain. CDR3 length equals 15 residues. With 5 bases removed from V and 2 bases from J, the gap between germline ends came to 15 bases. CDR1 and CDR2 (germline): SGHNT, YENEEA. Here the CDR3 reads CASSLLTGPNTEAFF. The DNA for the CDR3 is TGTGCCAGCAGCCTTCTCACGGGCCCAAACACTGAAGCTTTCTTT.

This clonotype showed up many times. This rearrangement joins TRBV28 to TRBJ1-1; D may be TRBD1 (5 bases). Trimming removed 8 bases at V and 4 bases at J, with 14 bases between. This CDR3 is 13 amino acids long. Germline CDR1 MDHEN, CDR2 SYDVKM. The CDR3 DNA follows: TGTGCCAGCTTGGGGACGTTCGGCACTGAAGCTTTCTTT. As protein: CASLGTFGTEAFF.

The genes are TRBV30 and TRBJ2-7; D gene uncertain. Germline-derived CDR1 and CDR2 are GTSNPN and SVGIG (reference sequence). Deletions cut 3 bases from V and 0 bases from J, with 21 bases between. The CDR3 runs 17 residues. CDR3 nucleotide sequence: TGTGCCTGGAGCCTCCATAGGTCGTCGTCACGCTCCTACGAGCAGTACTTC. As protein: CAWSLHRSSSRSYEQYF.

This clonotype was found many times. At one end, the junction sequence differs from germline, possibly due to a read error. The chain uses TRBV12-3 or TRBV12-4 and TRBJ1-2; 7 bases are a match to TRBD1. The CDR3 totals 14 residues. For the CDR3, the DNA is TGTGCCAGCACTTTACAGGGGTTGTACTATGGCTACACCTTC. Residues: CASTLQGLYYGYTF.

This clonotype showed up many times. CDR3 DNA: TGTGCCACTTTTACCGGGACACCTTCTTTGAACACTGAAGCTTTCTTT. Protein product: CATFTGTPSLNTEAFF. The rearrangement joins TRBV19 to TRBJ1-1, with D perhaps TRBD1 (6 bases). Trimming left V 10 bases short and J 0 bases short, with 21 bases between. Germline CDR1 reads LNHDA; CDR2 reads SQIVND (reference sequence). This CDR3 is built from 16 residues. The whole variable domain, filled in from reference TRBV19 and TRBJ1-1, reads DGGITQSPKYLFRKEGQNVTLSCEQNLNHDAMYWYRQDPGQGLRLIYYSQIVNDFQKGDIAEGYSVSREKKESFPLTVTSAQKNPTAFYLCATFTGTPSLNTEAFFGQGTRLTVV.